This TCR beta chain was documented in a study of sequential checkpoint blockade in melanoma (dated by TCRdb to the late 2010s). Regarding the complete study: In a 1:1 randomization, patients received either first-line nivolumab then ipilimumab (arm A) or ipilimumab then nivolumab (arm B). Maintenance nivolumab came after each of the two trial sequences.

V has 7 bases trimmed and J has 0 bases trimmed; junction bases matching no gene number 9. Taken from the germline V gene, the CDR1 and CDR2 loops are SQVTM and ANQGSEA. The CDR3 contains 14 residues, cysteine and phenylalanine counted. This entry keeps only the CDR3 DNA: 42 bases, framed from base 1. The treatment or condition tag for this specimen amounts to: randomized to nivolumab then ipilimumab (arm A) or the reverse (arm B). No trial patient had received prior DNA-damaging chemotherapy. Live CD3+CD8+ cells negative for CD19 and CD56 were sorted from thawed PBMCs on a FACS Aria II flow cytometer. The samples were obtained from melanoma patients enrolled in CheckMate 064, an open-label, randomized phase II trial testing sequential checkpoint blockade. Peripheral blood mononuclear cells were collected by leukapheresis, purified using Ficoll-Paque, and frozen in human serum containing about 10% DMSO. Immediately after sorting, the purity of the sorted blood CD3+CD8+ cells was confirmed to be >95%, and DNA was then extracted.

As concerns this clone: This receptor's antigen is unknown. No much larger clonotype is one base removed from it; base qualities were not supplied.

TCRbeta CDR3 regions were immunosequenced from genomic DNA with the immunoSEQ Assay. Genomic DNA was amplified by bias-controlled multiplex PCR before high-throughput sequencing. Turning to the authors' computational methods: To quantify the absolute abundance of each unique TCRbeta CDR3 region, the sequences were collapsed and filtered. Clonality, defined as 1 minus Pielou's evenness, was calculated using only productive rearrangements. A previously published method was used to identify clones whose frequencies were significantly greater in on-treatment samples than in baseline samples. The table comes from immuneACCESS by way of TCRdb, which keeps in-frame sequences with V and J called. Part of the clones is missing from these tables; in studies checked, under half for an unresolved V gene and the rest for unknown reasons. V, J and clone size are taken as reported in that table, and D and trimming were inferred from the DNA itself. This sample holds roughly 11,000 clones; roughly two thirds were observed only once. 25% to 35% of the sample goes to the ten largest clones.

General findings and caveats noted by the study authors: Larger, independent patient cohorts are needed to validate the response-prediction model that combines TCR metrics and mutation burden.

This TCR derives from a human donor with melanoma. The chain uses TRBV29-1 and TRBJ2-7, and 7 junction bases match TRBD2. The sample in question was CD8+ T cells sorted from blood (inferred from file names), obtained from a patient given nivolumab and ipilimumab in sequence. The nucleotides are TGCAGCGCAAAGGGCGGGGGAATCTCCTACGAGCAGTACTTC. It is translated as CSAKGGGISYEQYF.